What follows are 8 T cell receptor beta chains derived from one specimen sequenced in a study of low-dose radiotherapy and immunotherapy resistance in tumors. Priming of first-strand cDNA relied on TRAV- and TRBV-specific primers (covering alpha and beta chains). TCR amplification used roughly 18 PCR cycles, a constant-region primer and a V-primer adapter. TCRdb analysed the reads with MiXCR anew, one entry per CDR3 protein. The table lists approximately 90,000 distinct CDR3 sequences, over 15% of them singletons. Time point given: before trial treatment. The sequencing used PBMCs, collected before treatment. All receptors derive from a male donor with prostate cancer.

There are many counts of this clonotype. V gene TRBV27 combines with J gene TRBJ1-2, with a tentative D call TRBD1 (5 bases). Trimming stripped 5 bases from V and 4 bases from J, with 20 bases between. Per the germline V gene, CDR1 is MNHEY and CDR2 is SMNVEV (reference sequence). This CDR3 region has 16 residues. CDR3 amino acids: CASSQRGTSGAYGYTF. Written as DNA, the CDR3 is TGTGCCAGCAGTCAACGAGGGACCTCGGGAGCCTATGGCTACACCTTC.

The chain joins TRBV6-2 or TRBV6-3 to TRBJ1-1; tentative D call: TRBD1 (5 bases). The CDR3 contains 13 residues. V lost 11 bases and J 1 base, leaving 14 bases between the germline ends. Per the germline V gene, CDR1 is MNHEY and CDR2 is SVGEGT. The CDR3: CAVGTGTNTEAFF. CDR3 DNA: TGTGCCGTGGGGACGGGTACGAACACTGAAGCTTTCTTT.

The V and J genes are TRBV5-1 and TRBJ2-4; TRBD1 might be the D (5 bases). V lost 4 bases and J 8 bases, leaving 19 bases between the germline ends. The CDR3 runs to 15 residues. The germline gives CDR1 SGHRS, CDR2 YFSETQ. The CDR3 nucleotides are TGCGCCAGCAGCCCGGCGGTGGCAGGGCCGGACATTCAGTACTTC. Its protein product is CASSPAVAGPDIQYF. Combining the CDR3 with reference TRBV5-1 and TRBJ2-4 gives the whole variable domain KAGVTQTPRYLIKTRGQQVTLSCSPISGHRSVSWYQQTPGQGLQFLFEYFSETQRNKGNFPGRFSGRQFSNSRSEMNVSTLELGDSALYLCASSPAVAGPDIQYFGAGTRLSVL.

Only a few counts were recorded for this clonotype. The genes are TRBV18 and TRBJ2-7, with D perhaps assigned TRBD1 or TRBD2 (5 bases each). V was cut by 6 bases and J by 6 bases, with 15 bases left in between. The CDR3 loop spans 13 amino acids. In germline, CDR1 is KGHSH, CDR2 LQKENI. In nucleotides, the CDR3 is TGTGCCAGCTCCCCCGGGACGCCGGGCGAGCAGTACTTC. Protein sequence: CASSPGTPGEQYF.

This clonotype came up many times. The CDR3 here is CASSPRTSGRTDTQYF. The CDR3 coding sequence is TGTGCCAGCAGCCCCCGAACTAGCGGACGCACAGATACGCAGTATTTT. This chain uses TRBV9 with TRBJ2-3, with 8 nucleotides matching TRBD2. This CDR3 region has 16 residues. Germline trimming cut 4 bases from V and 1 base from J; bases unmatched to any gene: 8. Germline CDR1 and CDR2: SGDLS and YYNGEE. Full variable domain (remainder filled in from reference TRBV9 and TRBJ2-3): DSGVTQTPKHLITATGQRVTLRCSPRSGDLSVYWYQQSLDQGLQFLIQYYNGEERAKGNILERFSAQQFPDLHSELNLSSLELGDSALYFCASSPRTSGRTDTQYFGPGTRLTVL.

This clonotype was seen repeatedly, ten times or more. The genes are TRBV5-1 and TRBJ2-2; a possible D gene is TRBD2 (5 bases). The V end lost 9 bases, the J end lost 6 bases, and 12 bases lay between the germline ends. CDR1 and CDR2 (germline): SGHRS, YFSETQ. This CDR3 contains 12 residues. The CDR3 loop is CATGSAAGELFF. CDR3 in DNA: TGCGCCACCGGTTCAGCGGCCGGGGAGCTGTTTTTT.

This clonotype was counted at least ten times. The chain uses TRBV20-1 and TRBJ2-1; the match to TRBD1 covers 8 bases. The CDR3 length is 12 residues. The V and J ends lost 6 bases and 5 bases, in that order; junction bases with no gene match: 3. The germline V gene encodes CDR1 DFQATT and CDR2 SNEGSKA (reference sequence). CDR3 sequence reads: CSAWGQDNEQFF. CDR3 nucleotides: TGCAGTGCCTGGGGACAGGACAATGAGCAGTTCTTC.

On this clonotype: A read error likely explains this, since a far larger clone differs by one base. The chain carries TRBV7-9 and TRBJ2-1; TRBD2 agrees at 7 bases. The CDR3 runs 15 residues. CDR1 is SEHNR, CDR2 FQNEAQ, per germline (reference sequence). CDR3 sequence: CASSLAGGGGGEQLF. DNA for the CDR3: TGTGCCAGCAGCTTAGCGGGGGGGGGAGGCGGTGAGCAGCTCTTC.